This T cell receptor (beta chain) was found in a study of cytomegalovirus exposure and HLA in healthy donors (dated by TCRdb to about 2017). A note on the overall study: According to an earlier analysis of 550 to 750 of the donors, some 180 million T cells yielded 120 million or so unique TCR beta sequences and about 300 Gb of sequence data. Approximately 310 gigabases of sequencing data and 91 million or so unique TCR sequences made up an early release that covered over 550 HLA-typed donors. Among the roughly 390 genotyped donors, around 81% belonged to the genetic ancestry cluster associated with self-reported Caucasian donors. The study was designed to test whether signatures of past pathogen exposure could be identified by cataloging public T cell receptors. The T cell repertoires of under 700 subjects were profiled by immunosequencing and related to cytomegalovirus serostatus. A separate validation cohort of approximately 130 different subjects was used in addition to the roughly 620-subject first cohort. The study combined high-throughput TCR immunosequencing, statistical association of individual TCRs with disease status, and machine learning to predict cytomegalovirus infection status. A later analysis re-analyzed previously published TCR beta repertoires from 550 to 700 donors and added high-resolution HLA genotyping to study TCR occurrence patterns. In the later analysis, no new phenotypic data were used to find candidate immune exposures; instead, reliance was placed on TCR beta sequences and their occurrence across donors. To decide whether each TCR beta V gene segment behaved as functional or pseudogenic, an earlier analysis of approximately 600 of the donors relied on high-throughput TCR beta sequencing. Donor age, sex, ethnicity and CMV serostatus were compiled together with the repertoire data. In a later genetic analysis, genome-wide SNP genotypes for about three fifths of the 666 donors were used, and that subset was treated as a discovery cohort. Every discovery cohort repertoire had been produced on one sequencing platform. Both class I and class II loci were covered by HLA typing, at four-digit resolution. Typing coverage differed by locus: A, B, C, DRB1 and DQB1 were typed in roughly 620-630 donors, DQA1 in about 510, DPA1 in 600 to 610, and DPB1 in around 440. Because of strong linkage in the cohort, five DR-DQ haplotypes were treated as single units for association and clustering. On average, around 240,000 unique TCR beta nucleotide sequences were sequenced per donor among a few hundred genotyped donors of the cohort, with 15% to 20% of those sequences being non-productive. Summary of the overall study and its limitations: A few of the identified cytomegalovirus-associated TCR beta chains were confirmed in vitro to be specific for cytomegalovirus antigens. When HLA alleles, especially DR and DQ, strongly co-occurred, attributing TCR associations to individual alleles was difficult. A later analysis reported that several top co-occurrence clusters appeared linked to parvovirus B19, influenza, CMV and Epstein-Barr virus. In both the original and validation cohorts, the classifier was reported to diagnose cytomegalovirus status with high specificity and sensitivity. An earlier analysis of roughly 570 of the donors showed that most TCR beta V segments appeared in productive rearrangements either about 87% or about 30% of the time, which broadly matched IMGT annotations. CMV serostatus was the only immune exposure information available for the cohort. At a false discovery rate of 0.05, a later analysis linked about 16,000 TCR beta sequences to specific HLA alleles. The study gave a list of 150 to 200 TCR beta chains associated with cytomegalovirus. In a later analysis, the rate of TCR association differed among HLA loci, with DRB1 alleles having the most associated TCRs and HLA-C alleles having the fewest. Compared with the approximately 670-donor mean, donors in an Asian-associated ancestry cluster had fewer N-insertions in productive TCRs, according to a later genetic analysis. A further reported finding was that TCR beta sequences accurately predicted the HLA-A and HLA-B alleles for most subjects in the first cohort. The sequencing pipeline was judged likely to have produced a cluster of highly shared sequence variants as a technical artifact. Some IMGT-functional V segments, including TRBV6-2 and TRBV6-3, could not be distinguished by the 87-base-pair reads and were therefore excluded. Roughly uniform sequencing depth across donors was assumed in presence/absence analyses, although this assumption may not hold. The cohort was sequenced for TCR beta chains only, and without alpha or paired-chain data the features that could be detected were limited. Because counts were too low, 15 to 20 rarely observed V segments, including chromosome 9 orphons, were excluded from the earlier analysis of a few hundred of the donors. Because some donors lacked HLA typing at each locus, the association tests relied only on the typed subset. Linkage disequilibrium might explain the correlated functional status among segregating V segments, but an unknown experimental factor could not be excluded. V-gene and J-gene trimming of TCR beta chains was associated with a missense DCLRE1C variant in a later genetic analysis, and the association was replicated in an independent cohort. Most TCR sequences were seen in very few donors, while some public TCRs were found in many individuals. The authors suggested that the approach could potentially be generalized to other disease states and immunological phenotypes. A later analysis found that most CMV-associated TCR beta chains appeared HLA-restricted, with HLA associations seemingly driven largely by CMV exposure. In a later analysis, HLA-associated TCR beta chains were found to be more clonally expanded and to have lower generation probabilities than equally common non-associated chains.

In total, roughly 670 healthy bone marrow donors made up the cohort. At the time of sampling, every cohort member was nominally healthy, though immune exposures that went unrecorded were likely present. The donor was CMV seropositive and belonged to the group of some 290 seropositive cohort members. A peripheral blood sample was provided by each donor, and peripheral blood mononuclear cells were used for TCR beta sequencing. The Qiagen DNeasy Blood Extraction Kit was used to extract genomic DNA from the blood cell samples. The method behind the library was the immunoSEQ multiplex PCR assay. The multiplex PCR relied on a mix of 60 forward primers for TCR Vbeta segments and 13 reverse primers for TCR Jbeta segments. Amplification of the CDR3 region of rearranged TCR beta genes was performed with a multiplex PCR assay on genomic DNA. The Illumina HiSeq System was used to sequence the amplified TCR beta libraries as 87-base-pair reads. The original methods were these. In a later analysis, 80 million or so unique TCR beta chains were counted across the 690 or so repertoires, and roughly 11 million of these chains were shared by at least two donors. To remove PCR and sequencing errors, raw reads were error-corrected and collapsed into unique sequences using a nearest-neighbor algorithm that merged closely related sequences. Alignment of CDR3 sequences to IMGT reference sequences was used to assign V, D and J gene segments. Each retained sequence needed at least a six-nucleotide match to both a V gene segment and a J gene segment. A rearrangement was called productive if the CDR3 had no stop codons and remained in frame with V and J, and every other rearrangement was called non-productive. Following IMGT convention, CDR3 was defined as the stretch from the second conserved V-encoded cysteine to the conserved J-encoded phenylalanine. In an earlier analysis of approximately 500 of the donors, sequences lacking an unambiguous match to a single V gene segment were excluded. An earlier analysis of fewer than 750 of the donors called V segments functional above 56.7% productive rearrangements and segregating when the between-donor standard deviation exceeded 5%. A statistical classification framework was built for diagnosing cytomegalovirus status from the catalog of TCR beta chain sequences. A later analysis assigned V and J genes by comparing TCR nucleotide sequences with IMGT/GENE-DB human TR gene sequences. The TCRdist pipeline was used in a later analysis to assign CDR3 sequences and most-parsimonious VDJ recombination scenarios. A later analysis defined each TCR beta chain by its CDR3 amino acid sequence plus V-gene family, and excluded reads lacking a unique V-gene family. As a way to deal with suspected cross-contamination and a sequencing artifact, a later analysis dropped nearly 600 nucleotide sequences that were highly shared and had low generation probability. In a later analysis, a clonal expansion index for each public chain was calculated from normalized within-repertoire ranks of inferred template counts. In a later analysis, generation probabilities were computed using a VDJ recombination model fitted to out-of-frame rearrangements, and the results were checked against IGoR. Hypergeometric tests were used in a later analysis to score TCR-TCR, TCR-HLA and TCR-CMV co-occurrence, with a repertoire-size bias correction applied to the TCR pairs. In a later analysis, false discovery rates were estimated by permuting HLA or CMV assignments 20 times. In a later analysis, co-occurring TCRs were grouped with DBSCAN, and TCRdist sequence similarity was added when clustering was performed within HLA-allele-positive subsets. For co-occurrence clustering, repertoires with fewer than 30,000 or more than 120,000 public chains were excluded, along with roughly 5 repertoires with anomalous nucleotide sharing. Here the immuneACCESS table is served through TCRdb, limited to in-frame sequences with V and J called. Missing clones are a known gap in these copies; in checked studies unresolved V genes cover under half, and the rest lacks a known reason. V, J and clone size derive from that table, while D and trimming were established from the DNA sequence. Counted in this sample were about 100,000 clones; roughly four fifths of them appeared once. The ten largest clonotypes hold under 20% of the sample.

According to the germline V gene (reference sequence), CDR1 reads LNHDA and CDR2 reads SQIVND. Trimming takes 3 bases from V and 0 bases from J, and the germline ends sit 8 bases apart. The CDR3 numbers 15 residues from cysteine through phenylalanine. CDR3 DNA only is kept here, 45 bases in frame from base 1. On this clone itself: Its antigen is not yet known. The record has no base qualities; no much larger clone is one base away.

This TCR was sampled from a woman in her sixties in good health and CMV-seropositive. Sequenced input: PBMCs. The V gene is TRBV19 and the J gene is TRBJ1-4; the D gene remains uncertain. The CDR3: CASSIRTPTNEKLFF. The DNA reads TGTGCCAGTAGTATCCGGACTCCAACTAATGAAAAACTGTTTTTT. Where the CDR3 stops, the reference TRBV19 and TRBJ1-4 genes take over; the full variable domain is DGGITQSPKYLFRKEGQNVTLSCEQNLNHDAMYWYRQDPGQGLRLIYYSQIVNDFQKGDIAEGYSVSREKKESFPLTVTSAQKNPTAFYLCASSIRTPTNEKLFFGSGTQLSVL.